Listed here is a single T cell receptor (beta chain). As yet, its antigen is unknown. As to time point: pre-treatment baseline. TCRdb's copy holds only in-frame clones and misses some; the assay was immunoSEQ multiplex PCR. Of 15,000 to 20,000 clones detected, approximately 90% appear once; the ten largest clones hold about 2%. Trimming left V 1 base short and J 0 bases short, with 12 bases between. Germline lookup yields CDR1 SGHDN and CDR2 FVKESK. This CDR3 has 16 amino acids. The data were taken from a study of blood T cell dynamics during melanoma immunotherapy. Study observations and caveats: Clones driving repertoire changes may be melanoma-specific or general immune activation. Disease-control patients' PBMC repertoires became either more clonal or more diverse at W3.

The TCR comes from a human donor with melanoma. The chain recombines TRBV14 with TRBJ1-2; D is unclear. The sequenced sample was blood, obtained from a patient treated with checkpoint blockade. The CDR3 loop is CASSQASWWPNYGYTF. DNA of the CDR3: TGTGCCAGCAGCCAAGCATCTTGGTGGCCTAACTATGGCTACACCTTC.